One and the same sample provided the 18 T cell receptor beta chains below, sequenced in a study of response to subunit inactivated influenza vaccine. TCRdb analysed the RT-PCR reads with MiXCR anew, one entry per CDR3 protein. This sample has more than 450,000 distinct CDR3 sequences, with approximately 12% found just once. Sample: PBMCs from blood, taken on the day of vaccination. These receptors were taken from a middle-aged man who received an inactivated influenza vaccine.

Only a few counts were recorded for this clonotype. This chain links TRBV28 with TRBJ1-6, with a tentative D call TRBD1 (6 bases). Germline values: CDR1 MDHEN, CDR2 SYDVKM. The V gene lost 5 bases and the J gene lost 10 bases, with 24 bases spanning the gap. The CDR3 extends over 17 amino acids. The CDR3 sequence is CASSDPGRQEWGSPLHF. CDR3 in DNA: TGTGCCAGCAGTGACCCCGGCAGACAGGAGTGGGGATCACCCCTCCACTTT.

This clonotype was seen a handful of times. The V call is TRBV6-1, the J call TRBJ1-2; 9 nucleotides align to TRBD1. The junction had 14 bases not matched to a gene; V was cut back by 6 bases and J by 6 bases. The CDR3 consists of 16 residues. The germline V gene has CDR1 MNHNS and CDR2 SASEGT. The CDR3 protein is CASRRWTGVFRNGYTF. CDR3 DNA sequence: TGTGCCAGCAGGAGATGGACAGGGGTCTTCAGAAATGGCTACACCTTC.

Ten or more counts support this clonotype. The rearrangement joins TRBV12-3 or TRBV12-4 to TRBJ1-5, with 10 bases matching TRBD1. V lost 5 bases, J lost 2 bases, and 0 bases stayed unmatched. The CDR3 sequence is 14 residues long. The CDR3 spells CASSGTGGNQPQHF. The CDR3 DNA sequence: TGTGCCAGCAGTGGGACAGGGGGCAATCAGCCCCAGCATTTT.

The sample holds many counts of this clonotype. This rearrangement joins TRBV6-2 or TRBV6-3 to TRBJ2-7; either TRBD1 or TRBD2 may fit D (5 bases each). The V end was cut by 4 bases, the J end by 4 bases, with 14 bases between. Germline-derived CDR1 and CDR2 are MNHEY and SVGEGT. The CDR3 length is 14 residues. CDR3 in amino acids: CASSFPRELYEQYF. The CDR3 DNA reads TGTGCCAGCAGTTTCCCCAGGGAGTTGTACGAGCAGTACTTC.

CDR3 in DNA: TGTGCCAGCAGCGTCGCCGGGAACCAGTTAGAGACCCAGTACTTC. It is translated as CASSVAGNQLETQYF. The rearrangement links TRBV9 to TRBJ2-5; TRBD2 is a possible D gene (5 bases). The CDR3 runs to 15 residues. Germline CDR1 and CDR2: SGDLS and YYNGEE. V lost 2 bases and J 4 bases, leaving 15 bases between the germline ends.

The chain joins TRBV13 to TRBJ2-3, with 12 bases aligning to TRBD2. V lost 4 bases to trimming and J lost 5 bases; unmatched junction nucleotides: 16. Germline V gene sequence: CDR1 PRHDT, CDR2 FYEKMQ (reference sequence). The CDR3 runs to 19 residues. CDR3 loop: CASSSRLTTSGRTEDTQYF. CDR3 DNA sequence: TGTGCCAGCAGCTCGAGGCTAACTACTAGCGGGAGGACGGAAGATACGCAGTATTTT.

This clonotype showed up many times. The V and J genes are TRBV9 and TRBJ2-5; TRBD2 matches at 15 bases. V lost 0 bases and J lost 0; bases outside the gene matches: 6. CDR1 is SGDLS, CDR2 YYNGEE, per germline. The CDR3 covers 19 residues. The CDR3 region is CASSVGEGLAGGYQETQYF. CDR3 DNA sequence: TGTGCCAGCAGCGTAGGCGAAGGACTAGCGGGAGGGTACCAAGAGACCCAGTACTTC.

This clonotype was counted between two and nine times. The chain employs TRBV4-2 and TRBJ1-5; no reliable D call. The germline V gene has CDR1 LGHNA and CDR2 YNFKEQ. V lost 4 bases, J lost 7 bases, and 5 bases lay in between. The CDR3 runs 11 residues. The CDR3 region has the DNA TGTGCCAGCAGCCTAGAGCAGCCCCAGCATTTT. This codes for CASSLEQPQHF.

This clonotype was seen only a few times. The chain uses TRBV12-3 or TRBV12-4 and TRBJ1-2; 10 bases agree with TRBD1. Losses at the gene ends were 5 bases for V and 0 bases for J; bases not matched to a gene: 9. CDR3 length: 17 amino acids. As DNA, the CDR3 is TGTGCCAGCAGTATCCAGACAGGGGGCTTTTCTAACTATGGCTACACCTTC. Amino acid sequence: CASSIQTGGFSNYGYTF.

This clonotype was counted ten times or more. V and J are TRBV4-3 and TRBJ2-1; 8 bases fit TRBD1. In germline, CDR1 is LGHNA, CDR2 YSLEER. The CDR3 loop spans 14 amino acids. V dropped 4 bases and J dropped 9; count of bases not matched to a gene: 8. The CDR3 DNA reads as TGCGCCAGCAGCCCCGGGACAGGCCTTGGTGAGCAGTTCTTC. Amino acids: CASSPGTGLGEQFF.

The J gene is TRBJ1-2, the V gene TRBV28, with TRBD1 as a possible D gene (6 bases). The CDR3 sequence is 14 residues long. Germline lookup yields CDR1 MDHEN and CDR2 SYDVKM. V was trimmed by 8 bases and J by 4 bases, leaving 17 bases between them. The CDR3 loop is CASSPQQGSYGYTF. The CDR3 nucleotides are TGTGCCAGCTCCCCCCAGCAGGGGAGCTATGGCTACACCTTC.

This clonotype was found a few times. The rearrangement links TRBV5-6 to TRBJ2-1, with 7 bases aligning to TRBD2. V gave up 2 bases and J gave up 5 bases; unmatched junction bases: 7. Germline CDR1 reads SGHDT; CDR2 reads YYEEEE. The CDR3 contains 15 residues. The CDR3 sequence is CASSFPGTNHNEQFF. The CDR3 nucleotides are TGTGCCAGCAGCTTCCCCGGGACTAACCACAATGAGCAGTTCTTC.

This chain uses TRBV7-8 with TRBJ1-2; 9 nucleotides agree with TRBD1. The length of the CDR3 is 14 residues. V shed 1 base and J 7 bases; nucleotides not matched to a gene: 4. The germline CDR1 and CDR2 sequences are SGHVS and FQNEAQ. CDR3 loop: CASSLGDRDRGYTF. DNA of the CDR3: TGTGCCAGCAGCTTAGGGGACAGGGATCGTGGCTACACCTTC.

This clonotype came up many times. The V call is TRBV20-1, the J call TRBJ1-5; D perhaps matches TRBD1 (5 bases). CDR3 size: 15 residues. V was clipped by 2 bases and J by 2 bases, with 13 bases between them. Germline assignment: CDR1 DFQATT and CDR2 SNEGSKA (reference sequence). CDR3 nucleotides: TGCAGTGCTAGATACCGGGACGGGGGCAATCAGCCCCAGCATTTT. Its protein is CSARYRDGGNQPQHF.

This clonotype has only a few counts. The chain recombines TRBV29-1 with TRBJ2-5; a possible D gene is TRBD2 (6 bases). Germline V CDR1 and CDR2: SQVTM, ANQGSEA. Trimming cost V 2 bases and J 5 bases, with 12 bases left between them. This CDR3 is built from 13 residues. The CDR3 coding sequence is TGCAGCGTTGAACGCGGGAAGGGGGAGACCCAGTACTTC. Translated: CSVERGKGETQYF.

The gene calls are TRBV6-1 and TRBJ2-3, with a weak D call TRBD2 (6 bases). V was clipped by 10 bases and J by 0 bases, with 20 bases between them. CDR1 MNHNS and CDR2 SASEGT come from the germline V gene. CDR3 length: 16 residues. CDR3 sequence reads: CATGGWGRPSTDTQYF. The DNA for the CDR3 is TGTGCCACCGGGGGATGGGGGAGGCCTAGCACAGATACGCAGTATTTT.

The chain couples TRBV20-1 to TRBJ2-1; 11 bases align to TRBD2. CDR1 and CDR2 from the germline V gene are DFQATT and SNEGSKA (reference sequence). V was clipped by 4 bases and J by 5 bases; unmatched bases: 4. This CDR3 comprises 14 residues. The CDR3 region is CSATPGLADNEQFF. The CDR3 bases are TGCAGTGCTACTCCGGGACTAGCGGACAATGAGCAGTTCTTC.

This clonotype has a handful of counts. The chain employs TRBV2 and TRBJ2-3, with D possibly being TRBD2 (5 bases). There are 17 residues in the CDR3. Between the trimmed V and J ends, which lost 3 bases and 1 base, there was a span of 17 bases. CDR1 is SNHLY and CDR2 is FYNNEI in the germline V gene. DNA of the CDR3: TGTGCCAGCAGTGATACGGCGGGCGGGTGGGGCACAGATACGCAGTATTTT. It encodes CASSDTAGGWGTDTQYF.